This is a list of T cell receptor beta chains from one sample in a study of blood T cell repertoires in COVID-19. The data were produced by immunoSEQ multiplex PCR, yet TCRdb's version contains in-frame clones alone and is incomplete. Among 60,000 to 80,000 clones listed, about 89% were seen once. Sequenced sample: peripheral blood. The receptors originated from a man aged 55 to 70 with acute or convalescent COVID-19. The CDR3 runs from the conserved cysteine through the conserved F or W. A D gene is named only where the DNA matches it firmly.

CDR3 length: 14
V gene: TRBV5-5
J gene: TRBJ2-3
D gene: -
CDR3 DNA: TGTGCCAGCAGCTTAGCTGGGGCTACAGATACGCAGTATTTT
CDR3 protein: CASSLAGATDTQYF

CDR3 length: 15
V gene: TRBV7-3
J gene: TRBJ2-1
D gene: TRBD2
CDR3 DNA: TGTGCCAGCCACTTTTCGGGAGGGCCTGTGGATGAGCAGTTCTTC
CDR3 protein: CASHFSGGPVDEQFF

CDR3 length: 16
V gene: TRBV5-1
J gene: TRBJ2-3
D gene: -
CDR3 DNA: TGCGCCAGCAGCTTGAGCGGGTCCCCTAACACAGATACGCAGTATTTT
CDR3 protein: CASSLSGSPNTDTQYF

CDR3 length: 15
V gene: TRBV14
J gene: TRBJ2-2
D gene: TRBD1
CDR3 DNA: TGTGCCAGCAGCCGCCGGGACAGGGACACCGGGGAGCTGTTTTTT
CDR3 protein: CASSRRDRDTGELFF

CDR3 length: 12
V gene: TRBV5-8
J gene: TRBJ1-5
D gene: -
CDR3 DNA: TGTGCCTATGGGAGGAGCAATCAGCCCCAGCATTTT
CDR3 protein: CAYGRSNQPQHF

CDR3 length: 13
V gene: TRBV28
J gene: TRBJ1-2
D gene: -
CDR3 DNA: TGTGCCAGCAGTTTGTCAGGGCTGGGTGGCTACACCTTC
CDR3 protein: CASSLSGLGGYTF

CDR3 length: 14
V gene: TRBV27
J gene: TRBJ2-5
D gene: -
CDR3 DNA: TGTGCCAGCAGTCTCGACCCAATCGGGGAGACCCAGTACTTC
CDR3 protein: CASSLDPIGETQYF

CDR3 length: 13
V gene: TRBV10-3
J gene: TRBJ2-7
D gene: TRBD2
CDR3 DNA: TGTGCCACACGACTAGCGGGAGTAATGGAGCAGTACTTC
CDR3 protein: CATRLAGVMEQYF

CDR3 length: 16
V gene: TRBV7-2
J gene: TRBJ1-5
D gene: -
CDR3 DNA: TGTGCCAGCAGCTTAAGCTCTGGGGCTTCCCATCAGCCCCAGCATTTT
CDR3 protein: CASSLSSGASHQPQHF

CDR3 length: 16
V gene: TRBV5-1
J gene: TRBJ2-3
D gene: TRBD1
CDR3 DNA: TGCGCCAGCAGCGCTGACAGGGTCAAGGGCACAGATACGCAGTATTTT
CDR3 protein: CASSADRVKGTDTQYF

CDR3 length: 16
V gene: TRBV5-6
J gene: TRBJ1-3
D gene: TRBD1
CDR3 DNA: TGTGCCAGCAGCCCGGGGGACAGGGTGGCTGGAAACACCATATATTTT
CDR3 protein: CASSPGDRVAGNTIYF

CDR3 length: 18
V gene: TRBV14
J gene: TRBJ2-2
D gene: TRBD2
CDR3 DNA: TGTGCCAGCCAGACCGGGACTAGCGGGGGGGCACGGACCGGGGAGCTGTTTTTT
CDR3 protein: CASQTGTSGGARTGELFF

CDR3 length: 15
V gene: TRBV6-6
J gene: TRBJ1-1
D gene: -
CDR3 DNA: TGTGCCACCGATAAGATCGACAGGCCGGGCACTGAAGCTTTCTTT
CDR3 protein: CATDKIDRPGTEAFF